The entry that follows covers one T cell receptor beta chain sequence. The PCR made use of 60 Vbeta and 13 Jbeta primers. The data were produced by immunoSEQ multiplex PCR, yet TCRdb's version contains in-frame clones alone and is incomplete. The listing contains under 200,000 clones. This specimen belongs to a study of cytomegalovirus exposure and HLA in healthy donors. The specimen sequenced was PBMCs. This sequence was found in a man aged 25-45 years in good health and CMV-seronegative.

CDR3 nucleotides: TGCGCCAGCAGCCGACAGGGGAATACTAATGAAAAACTGTTTTTT. Translated, it gives CASSRQGNTNEKLFF. The chain recombines TRBV5-1 with TRBJ1-4, with 8 bases matching TRBD1. Trimming at V came to 4 bases and at J to 2 bases, leaving 4 bases not matched to a gene. From germline, CDR1 is SGHRS and CDR2 YFSETQ. The CDR3 spans 15 residues.